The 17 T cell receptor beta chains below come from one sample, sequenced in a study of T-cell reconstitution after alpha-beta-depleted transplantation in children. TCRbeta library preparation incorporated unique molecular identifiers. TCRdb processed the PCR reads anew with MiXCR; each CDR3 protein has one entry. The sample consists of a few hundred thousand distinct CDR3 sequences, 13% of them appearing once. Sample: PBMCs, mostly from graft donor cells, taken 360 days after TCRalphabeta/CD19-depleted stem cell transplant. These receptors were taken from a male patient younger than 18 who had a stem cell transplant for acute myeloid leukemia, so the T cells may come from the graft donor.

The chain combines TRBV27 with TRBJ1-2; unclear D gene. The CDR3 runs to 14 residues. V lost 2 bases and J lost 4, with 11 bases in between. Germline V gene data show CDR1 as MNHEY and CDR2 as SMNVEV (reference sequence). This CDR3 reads CASSLRKPGYGYTF. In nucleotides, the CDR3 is TGTGCCAGCAGTTTACGGAAGCCAGGCTATGGCTACACCTTC.

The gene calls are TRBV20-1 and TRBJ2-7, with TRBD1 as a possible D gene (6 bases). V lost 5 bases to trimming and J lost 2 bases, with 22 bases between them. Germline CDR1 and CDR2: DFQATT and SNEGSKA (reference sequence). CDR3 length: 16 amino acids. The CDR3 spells CSARLGTFLTTYEQYF. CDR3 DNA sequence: TGCAGTGCTCGCCTCGGGACATTCTTGACTACCTACGAGCAGTACTTC.

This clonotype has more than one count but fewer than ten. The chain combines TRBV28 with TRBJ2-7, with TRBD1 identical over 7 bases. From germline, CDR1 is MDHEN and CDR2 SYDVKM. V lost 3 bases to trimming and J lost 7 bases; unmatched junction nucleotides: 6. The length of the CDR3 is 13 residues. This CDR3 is CASSFRGLREQYF. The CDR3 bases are TGTGCCAGCAGTTTCAGGGGGTTAAGAGAGCAGTACTTC.

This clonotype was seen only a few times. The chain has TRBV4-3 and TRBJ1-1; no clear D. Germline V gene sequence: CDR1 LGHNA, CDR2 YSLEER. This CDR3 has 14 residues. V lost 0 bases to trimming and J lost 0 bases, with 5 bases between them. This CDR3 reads CASSQDRLNTEAFF. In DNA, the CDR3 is TGCGCCAGCAGCCAAGATCGGCTGAACACTGAAGCTTTCTTT.

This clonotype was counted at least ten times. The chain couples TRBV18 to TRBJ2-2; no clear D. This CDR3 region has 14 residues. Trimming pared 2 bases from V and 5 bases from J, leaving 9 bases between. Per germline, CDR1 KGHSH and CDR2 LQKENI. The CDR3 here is CASSPARRTGELFF. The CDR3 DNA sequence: TGTGCCAGCTCACCAGCCCGCAGGACCGGGGAGCTGTTTTTT.

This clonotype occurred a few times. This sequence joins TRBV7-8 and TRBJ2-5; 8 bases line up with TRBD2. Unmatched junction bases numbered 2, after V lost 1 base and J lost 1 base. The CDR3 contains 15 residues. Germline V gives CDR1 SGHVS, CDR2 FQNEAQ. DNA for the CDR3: TGTGCCAGCAGCTTAGGGCGGGGGGCCCAAGAGACCCAGTACTTC. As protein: CASSLGRGAQETQYF.

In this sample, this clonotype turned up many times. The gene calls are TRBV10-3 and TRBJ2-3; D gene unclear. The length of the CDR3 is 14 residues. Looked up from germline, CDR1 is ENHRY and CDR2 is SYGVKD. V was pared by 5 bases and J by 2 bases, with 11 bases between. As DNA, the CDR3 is TGTGCCATCAGTCCAACCCAAACCACAGATACGCAGTATTTT. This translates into CAISPTQTTDTQYF.

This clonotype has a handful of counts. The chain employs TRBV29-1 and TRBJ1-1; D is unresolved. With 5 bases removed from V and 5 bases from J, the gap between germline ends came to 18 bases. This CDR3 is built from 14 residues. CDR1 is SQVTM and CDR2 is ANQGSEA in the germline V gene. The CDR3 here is CSVSLQVTVTEAFF. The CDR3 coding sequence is TGCAGCGTTTCCCTTCAGGTTACTGTGACTGAAGCTTTCTTT.

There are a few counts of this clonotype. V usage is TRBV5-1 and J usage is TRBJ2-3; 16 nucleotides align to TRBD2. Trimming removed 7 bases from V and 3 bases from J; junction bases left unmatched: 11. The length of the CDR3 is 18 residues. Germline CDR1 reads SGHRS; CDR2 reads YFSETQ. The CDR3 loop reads CASRPGLAGGLGTDTQYF. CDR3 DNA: TGCGCCAGCCGCCCGGGACTAGCGGGAGGGCTAGGAACAGATACGCAGTATTTT.

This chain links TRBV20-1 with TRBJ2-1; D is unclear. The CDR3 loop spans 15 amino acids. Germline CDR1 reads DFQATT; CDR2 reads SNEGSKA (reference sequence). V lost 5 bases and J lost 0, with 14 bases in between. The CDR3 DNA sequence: TGCAGTGCTTATGGAGTTTTAAACTCCTACAATGAGCAGTTCTTC. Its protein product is CSAYGVLNSYNEQFF.

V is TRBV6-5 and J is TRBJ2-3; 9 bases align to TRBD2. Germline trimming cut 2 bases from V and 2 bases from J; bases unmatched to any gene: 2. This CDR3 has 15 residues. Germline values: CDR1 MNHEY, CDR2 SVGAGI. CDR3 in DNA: TGTGCCAGCAGTTACGGCGGGAGGGCCACAGATACGCAGTATTTT. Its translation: CASSYGGRATDTQYF.

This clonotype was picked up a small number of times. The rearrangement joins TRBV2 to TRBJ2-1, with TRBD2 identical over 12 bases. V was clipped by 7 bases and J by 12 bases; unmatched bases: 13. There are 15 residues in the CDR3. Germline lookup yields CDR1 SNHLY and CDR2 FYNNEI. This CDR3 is CASILGLAGSDGQFF. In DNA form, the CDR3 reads TGTGCCAGCATTCTAGGACTAGCGGGATCCGATGGGCAGTTCTTC.

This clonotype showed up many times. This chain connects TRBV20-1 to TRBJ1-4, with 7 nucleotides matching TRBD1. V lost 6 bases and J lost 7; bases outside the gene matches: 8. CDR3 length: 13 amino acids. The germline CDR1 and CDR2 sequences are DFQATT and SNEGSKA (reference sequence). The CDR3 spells CSAYRGAGEKLFF. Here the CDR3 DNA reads TGCAGTGCATACAGGGGCGCGGGTGAAAAACTGTTTTTT.

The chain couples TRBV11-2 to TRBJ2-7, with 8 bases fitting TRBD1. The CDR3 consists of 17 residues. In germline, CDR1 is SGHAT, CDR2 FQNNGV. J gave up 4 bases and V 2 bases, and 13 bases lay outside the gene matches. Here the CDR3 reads CASSLRQGPSYIYEQYF. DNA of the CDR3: TGTGCCAGCAGCTTAAGACAGGGGCCCTCCTATATTTACGAGCAGTACTTC.

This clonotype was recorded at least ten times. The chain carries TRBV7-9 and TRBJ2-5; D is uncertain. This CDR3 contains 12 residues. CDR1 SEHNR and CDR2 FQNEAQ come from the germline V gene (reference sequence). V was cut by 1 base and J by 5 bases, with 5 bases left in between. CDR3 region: CASSLGWETQYF. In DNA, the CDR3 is TGTGCCAGCAGCTTAGGGTGGGAGACCCAGTACTTC.

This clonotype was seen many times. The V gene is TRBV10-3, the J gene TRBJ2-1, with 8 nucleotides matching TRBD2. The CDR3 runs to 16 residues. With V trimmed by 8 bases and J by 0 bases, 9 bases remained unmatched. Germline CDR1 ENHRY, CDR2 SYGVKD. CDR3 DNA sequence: TGTGCCATCGGCGCGGGAGGACCTTTCTCCTACAATGAGCAGTTCTTC. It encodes CAIGAGGPFSYNEQFF.

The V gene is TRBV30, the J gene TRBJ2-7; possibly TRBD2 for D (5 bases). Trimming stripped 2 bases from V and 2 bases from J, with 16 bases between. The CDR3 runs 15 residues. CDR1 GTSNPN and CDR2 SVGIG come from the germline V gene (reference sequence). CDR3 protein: CAWSPKAAGAYEQYF. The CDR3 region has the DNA TGTGCCTGGAGTCCCAAGGCAGCCGGGGCCTACGAGCAGTACTTC.